A single sample is the source of the 19 T cell receptor beta chains below, sequenced in a study of human T cells and chemical hapten exposure (dated by TCRdb to the early 2020s). During library preparation, unique molecular identifiers were attached to individual cDNA molecules so that TCRs could be counted quantitatively and reproducibly. TCRdb cleaned the public reads at Q25 with fastp, built clones with MiXCR and kept in-frame beta chains. When rows share a CDR3 protein, they turn into one entry using the most common DNA and genes. Recorded for this sample are approximately 610 distinct CDR3 sequences; about two thirds of them occurred a single time. The ten largest clones add up to roughly 6% of the sample. The treatment or condition label for this specimen denotes: therapeutic diphenylcyclopropenone sensitization with weekly scalp DPC. Sequences were derived from whole blood, sampled before DPC sensitization or 2, 6, or about 24 weeks after (not recorded which). All receptors derive from an adult with alopecia areata. Some clones in this sample may be carry-over from other donors' samples. This table probably holds off-target reads from a library built for another chain.

The genes are TRBV11-1 and TRBJ2-1; 7 nucleotides agree with TRBD2. This CDR3 has 17 amino acids. Germline CDR1 is SGHAT and CDR2 is FQDESV (reference sequence). V was pared by 4 bases and J by 4 bases, with 13 bases of the junction left unmatched. CDR3 in amino acids: CASSSDGGLDYYNEQFF. The CDR3 nucleotides are TGTGCCAGCAGCTCCGACGGCGGACTAGATTATTACAATGAGCAGTTCTTC.

V usage is TRBV4-1 and J usage is TRBJ2-1, with unresolved D. The CDR3 loop spans 11 amino acids. Looked up from germline, CDR1 is MGHRA and CDR2 is YSYEKL. The germline V and J ends were trimmed by 1 base and 7 bases, with 2 bases remaining between them. CDR3 amino acids: CASSQANEQFF. CDR3 coding DNA: TGCGCCAGCAGCCAAGCAAATGAGCAGTTCTTC.

This chain uses TRBV10-3 with TRBJ2-3, with 7 bases lining up with TRBD2. After removal of 8 bases from V and 2 bases from J, the junction contained 4 bases not matched to a gene. CDR3 length: 13 residues. Germline V gene data show CDR1 as ENHRY and CDR2 as SYGVKD. Here the CDR3 DNA reads TGTGCCATCGGAGCGGGGAACACAGATACGCAGTATTTT. It specifies CAIGAGNTDTQYF.

This chain connects TRBV7-4 to TRBJ2-3, with D perhaps TRBD1 or TRBD2 (5 bases each). The CDR3 is made up of 14 amino acids. Germline CDR1 reads SGHVT; CDR2 reads SQSDAQ. Deletions cut 1 base from V and 1 base from J, with 6 bases between. Here the CDR3 reads CASSLVGGTDTQYF. CDR3 DNA sequence: TGTGCCAGCAGCTTAGTGGGGGGCACAGATACGCAGTATTTT.

The chain carries TRBV6-6 and TRBJ2-3; TRBD2 aligns across 8 bases. The CDR3 is 17 amino acids. CDR1 is MNHNY, CDR2 SVGAGI, per germline (reference sequence). J lost 4 bases, V lost 4 bases, and 13 bases had no gene match. The CDR3 DNA sequence: TGTGCCAGCAGTTCCCCACTCGGGATAGCGGGGTCAGATACGCAGTATTTT. Amino acid sequence: CASSSPLGIAGSDTQYF.

This sequence joins TRBV7-9 and TRBJ2-1; no reliable D call. Per germline, CDR1 SEHNR and CDR2 FQNEAQ (reference sequence). Trimming left V 3 bases short and J 5 bases short, with 8 bases between. The CDR3 is made up of 13 amino acids. This CDR3 reads CASSFSDDNEQFF. DNA for the CDR3: TGTGCCAGCAGCTTTTCCGACGACAATGAGCAGTTCTTC.

This clonotype was seen only a few times. V and J are TRBV29-1 and TRBJ2-2, with D perhaps matching TRBD2 (6 bases). Trimming cost V 2 bases and J 4 bases, with 8 bases left between them. The CDR3 runs 13 residues. The germline CDR1 and CDR2 sequences are SQVTM and ANQGSEA. CDR3 in DNA: TGCAGCGTTGAACAGGGACTCACCGGGGAGCTGTTTTTT. It is translated as CSVEQGLTGELFF.

The chain carries TRBV19 and TRBJ2-7; no reliable D call. This CDR3 contains 13 residues. Germline CDR1 reads LNHDA; CDR2 reads SQIVND (reference sequence). Trimming took off 3 bases at V and 5 bases at J, with 11 bases between the two ends. The CDR3 region is CASSMFGPDEQYF. The CDR3 coding sequence is TGTGCCAGTAGTATGTTCGGTCCGGACGAGCAGTACTTC.

The DNA of the CDR3 is TGTGCCAGCAGCCACCGCGTCGGGGGTGGAACTGAAGCTTTCTTT. Translation: CASSHRVGGGTEAFF. This chain links TRBV3-1 with TRBJ1-1; D perhaps matches TRBD1 (5 bases). The ends were cut back, 3 bases at V and 5 bases at J, with 16 bases in the middle. Looked up from germline, CDR1 is LGHDT and CDR2 is YNNKEL (reference sequence). CDR3 size: 15 residues.

This clonotype was seen more than once but under ten times. This chain connects TRBV27 to TRBJ1-5; D ambiguous. Germline V gene lookup returns CDR1 MNHEY and CDR2 SMNVEV (reference sequence). V was shortened by 2 bases and J by 6 bases, with 8 bases between the two germline ends. The CDR3 totals 13 residues. This CDR3 reads CASSLEWGQPQHF. The CDR3 bases are TGTGCCAGCAGTTTAGAGTGGGGTCAGCCCCAGCATTTT.

V gene TRBV7-6 combines with J gene TRBJ2-2, with D possibly matching TRBD1 (5 bases). The germline V and J ends were trimmed by 8 bases and 1 base, with 8 bases remaining between them. Germline CDR1 and CDR2: SGHVS and FNYEAQ. This CDR3 is built from 13 residues. The CDR3 here is CASGQGNTGELFF. Here the CDR3 DNA reads TGTGCCAGCGGGCAGGGGAACACCGGGGAGCTGTTTTTT. Looking up the rest from reference TRBV7-6 and TRBJ2-2 gives the full variable domain: GAGVSQSPRYKVTKRGQDVALRCDPISGHVSLYWYRQALGQGPEFLTYFNYEAQQDKSGLPNDRFSAERPEGSISTLTIQRTEQRDSAMYRCASGQGNTGELFFGEGSRLTVL.

The chain couples TRBV9 to TRBJ2-1; possibly TRBD2 for D (5 bases). The CDR3 sequence is 13 residues long. V lost 0 bases to trimming and J lost 7 bases, with 8 bases between them. CDR1 and CDR2 (germline): SGDLS, YYNGEE. The CDR3, as DNA: TGTGCCAGCAGCGTAGTAAGAGGGAATGAGCAGTTCTTC. It codes for CASSVVRGNEQFF.

In its sample, this clonotype was seen a few times. The chain has TRBV29-1 and TRBJ2-1; 7 bases fit TRBD2. V was pared by 6 bases and J by 1 base, with 9 bases of the junction left unmatched. Germline assignment: CDR1 SQVTM and CDR2 ANQGSEA. The CDR3 is 15 amino acids. The CDR3, as DNA: TGCAGCGTGACCGGGGGAGGGGATTCCTACAATGAGCAGTTCTTC. It yields the protein CSVTGGGDSYNEQFF.

CDR3 sequence reads: CASSLFRNTDTQYF. The CDR3, as DNA: TGCGCCAGCAGCTTGTTTAGAAACACAGATACGCAGTATTTT. The chain carries TRBV5-1 and TRBJ2-3; D gene uncertain. This CDR3 has 14 residues. Germline assignment: CDR1 SGHRS and CDR2 YFSETQ. V was shortened by 1 base and J by 2 bases, with 8 bases between the two germline ends. Complete variable domain (other parts from reference TRBV5-1 and TRBJ2-3): KAGVTQTPRYLIKTRGQQVTLSCSPISGHRSVSWYQQTPGQGLQFLFEYFSETQRNKGNFPGRFSGRQFSNSRSEMNVSTLELGDSALYLCASSLFRNTDTQYFGPGTRLTVL.

V gene TRBV7-9 combines with J gene TRBJ1-4, with a weak D call TRBD1 (5 bases). Looked up from germline, CDR1 is SEHNR and CDR2 is FQNEAQ (reference sequence). This CDR3 spans 11 amino acids. Trimming removed 5 bases at V and 7 bases at J, with 5 bases between. CDR3 residues: CASSQGEKLFF. CDR3 nucleotides: TGTGCCAGCAGCCAGGGTGAAAAACTGTTTTTT.

The chain is built from TRBV6-2 or TRBV6-3 and TRBJ2-1, with D perhaps matching TRBD1 (5 bases). The CDR3 length is 14 residues. Per the germline V gene, CDR1 is MNHEY and CDR2 is SVGEGT. With 4 bases removed from V and 7 bases from J, the gap between germline ends came to 14 bases. The DNA for the CDR3 is TGTGCCAGCAGTTCGAAAGGGGTGTGGAATGAGCAGTTCTTC. Its protein is CASSSKGVWNEQFF.

V is TRBV18 and J is TRBJ2-7; 7 bases agree with TRBD1. The germline V gene encodes CDR1 KGHSH and CDR2 LQKENI. The CDR3 contains 16 residues. Here the CDR3 DNA reads TGTGCCGGCTCACCCACGCCGGGGACAGTACAATACGAGCAGTACGTC. Its translation: CAGSPTPGTVQYEQYV.

The chain has TRBV7-9 and TRBJ2-3; tentatively, D is TRBD2 (7 bases). The CDR3 covers 17 residues. Trimming stripped 5 bases from V and 0 bases from J, with 18 bases between. In germline, CDR1 is SEHNR, CDR2 FQNEAQ (reference sequence). CDR3 protein: CASSLLPRGPSTDTQYF. The DNA for the CDR3 is TGTGCCAGCAGCCTCCTCCCGCGGGGGCCGAGCACAGATACGCAGTATTTT. Supplemented by reference TRBV7-9 and TRBJ2-3, the full variable domain reads DTGVSQNPRHKITKRGQNVTFRCDPISEHNRLYWYRQTLGQGPEFLTYFQNEAQLEKSRLLSDRFSAERPKGSFSTLEIQRTEQGDSAMYLCASSLLPRGPSTDTQYFGPGTRLTVL.

V gene TRBV3-1 combines with J gene TRBJ1-1; D remains ambiguous. Germline CDR1 LGHDT, CDR2 YNNKEL (reference sequence). The CDR3 has 11 amino acids. Trimming stripped 3 bases from V and 8 bases from J, with 7 bases between. The CDR3 coding sequence is TGTGCCAGCAGCCATTTGGGGGAAGCTTTCTTT. The encoded protein is CASSHLGEAFF.